This T cell receptor beta chain was obtained from a study of OX40 agonist ivuxolimab in advanced cancers. Study background: Having had anti-PD-1, anti-PD-L1 or anti-CTLA-4 therapy before was allowed, and approximately 40% had some.

The CDR3 spans 14 residues. Per germline, CDR1 PRHDT and CDR2 FYEKMQ (reference sequence). V was clipped by 0 bases and J by 7 bases; unmatched bases: 2. Patients were ruled out by autoimmune disease history or systemic immunosuppression. Generated by immunoSEQ multiplex PCR, the TCRdb table keeps only in-frame clones and is missing some. Of some 130,000 clones in the sample, just over 90% were seen once. Findings and limits, study-wide: The study did not work out the antigen specificity of the expanded peripheral T cells. Researchers report that CD8+ T cells had, on average, more expanded clones than CD4+.

Concerning this clone: What it binds is unknown.

The J gene is TRBJ1-4, the V gene TRBV13, with 7 bases fitting TRBD1. Sequenced material: CD4+ or CD8+ T cells sorted from blood, taken in a trial of the OX40 agonist ivuxolimab. This TCR derives from an adult with an advanced solid tumor such as melanoma, head and neck, liver or kidney cancer. CDR3 in DNA: TGTGCCAGCAGCTTAGGTACAGGGGCTGAAAAACTGTTTTTT. This sequence encodes CASSLGTGAEKLFF.